This entry features one T cell receptor beta chain sequence. The antigen is unknown. The PCR ran on 60 Vbeta and 13 Jbeta primers. Original handling: Later, tens of millions of unique TCR beta chains were counted in an analysis, and roughly 11 million of them were shared. Libraries were prepared by immunoSEQ multiplex PCR; TCRdb keeps only in-frame clonotypes and omits some of them. That table supplies the V and J calls and clone size; D and trimming were determined from the DNA. The profile shows approximately 200,000 clones, roughly four fifths of them singletons. CDR1 is SGHAT and CDR2 is FQNNGV in the germline V gene. This CDR3 comprises 16 residues. V was clipped by 5 bases and J by 2 bases, with 18 bases between them. This record belongs to a study of cytomegalovirus exposure and HLA in healthy donors. The study's findings and limits: In the analysis, some V segments, TRBV6-2 and TRBV6-3 included, were excluded as indistinguishable. Among TCR beta chains, those listed as cytomegalovirus-associated numbered under 200. TCR beta sequences numbering roughly 16,000 were associated with HLA alleles at 0.05 false discovery rate in a later analysis.

The TCR originated in a woman in her late teens or twenties in good health and CMV-seropositive. Sequencing input: PBMCs. The chain joins TRBV11-2 to TRBJ1-2; possible D gene TRBD1, 6 bases. CDR3 protein: CASSLGGGGLNYGYTF. The CDR3 nucleotides read TGTGCCAGCAGCCTGGGAGGGGGGGGCCTCAACTATGGCTACACCTTC.